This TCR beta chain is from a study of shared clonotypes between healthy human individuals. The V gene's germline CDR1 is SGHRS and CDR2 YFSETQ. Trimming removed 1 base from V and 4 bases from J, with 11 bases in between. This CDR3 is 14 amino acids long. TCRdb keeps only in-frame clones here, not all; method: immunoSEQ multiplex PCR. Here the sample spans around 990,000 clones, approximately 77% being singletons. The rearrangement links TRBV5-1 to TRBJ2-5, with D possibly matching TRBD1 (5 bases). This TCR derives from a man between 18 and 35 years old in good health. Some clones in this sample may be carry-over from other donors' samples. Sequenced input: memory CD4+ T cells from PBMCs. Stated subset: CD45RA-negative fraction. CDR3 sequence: CASSLQGPGETQYF. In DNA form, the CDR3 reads TGCGCCAGCAGCTTGCAGGGCCCGGGAGAGACCCAGTACTTC.